This T cell receptor (beta chain) derives from a study of PD-L1 blockade in urothelial cancer. Across the whole study: About 90% of the roughly 30 patients were men whose urothelial cancer was bladder-origin. Timepoints chosen for blood analysis were 3 weeks (second dose) and 6 weeks after treatment start. Of prior chemotherapy regimens, patients had received between 0 and 3.

Study-level points and caveats: Better progression-free and overall survival followed lower pretreatment blood clonality.

Some clones are missing from TCRdb's copy, which holds only in-frame ones; the method was immunoSEQ multiplex PCR. This table has about 29,000 clones, about 88% appearing once. There are 15 residues in the CDR3. From germline, CDR1 is SGHRS and CDR2 YFSETQ. Unmatched junction bases numbered 1, after V lost 0 bases and J lost 1 base. This clone appeared a single time. The antigen is not known. This specimen consisted of PBMCs, obtained around atezolizumab (anti-PD-L1) treatment. This chain joins TRBV5-1 and TRBJ2-7, with 10 bases identical to TRBD1. The receptor's source is a man between 45 and 60 years old with urothelial cancer. CDR3 loop: CASSLGTGGSYEQYF. In DNA, the CDR3 is TGCGCCAGCAGCTTGGGGACAGGGGGGTCCTACGAGCAGTACTTC.